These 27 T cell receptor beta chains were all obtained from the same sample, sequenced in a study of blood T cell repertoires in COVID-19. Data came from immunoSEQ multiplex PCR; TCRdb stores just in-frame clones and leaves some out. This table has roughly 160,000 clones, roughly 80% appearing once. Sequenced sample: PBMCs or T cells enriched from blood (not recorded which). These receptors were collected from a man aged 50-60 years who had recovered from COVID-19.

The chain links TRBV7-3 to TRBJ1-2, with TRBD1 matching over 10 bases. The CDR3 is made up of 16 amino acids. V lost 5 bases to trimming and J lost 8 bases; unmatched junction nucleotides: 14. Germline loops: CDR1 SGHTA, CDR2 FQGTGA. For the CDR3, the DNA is TGTGCCAGCAGCCCCAACCGAGCCGGGACAGGGGACGGCTACACCTTC. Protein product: CASSPNRAGTGDGYTF.

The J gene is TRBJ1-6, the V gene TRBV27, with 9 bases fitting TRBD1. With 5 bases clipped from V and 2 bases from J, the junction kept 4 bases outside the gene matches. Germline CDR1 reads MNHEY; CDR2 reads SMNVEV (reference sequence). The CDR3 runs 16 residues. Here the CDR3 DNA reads TGTGCCAGCAGTCAGGGACAGGGCCCCTATAATTCACCCCTCCACTTT. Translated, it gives CASSQGQGPYNSPLHF.

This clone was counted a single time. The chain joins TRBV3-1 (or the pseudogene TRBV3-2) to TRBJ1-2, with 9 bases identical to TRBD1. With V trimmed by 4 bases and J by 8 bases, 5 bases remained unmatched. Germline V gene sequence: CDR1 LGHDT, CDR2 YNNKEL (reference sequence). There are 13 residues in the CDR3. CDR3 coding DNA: TGTGCCAGCAGCCTCGGGACAGGGCTAGGCTACACCTTC. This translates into CASSLGTGLGYTF.

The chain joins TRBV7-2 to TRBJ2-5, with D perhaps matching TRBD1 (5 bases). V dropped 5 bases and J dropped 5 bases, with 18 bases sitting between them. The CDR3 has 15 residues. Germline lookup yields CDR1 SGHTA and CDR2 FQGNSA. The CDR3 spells CASSDLGREGETQYF. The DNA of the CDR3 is TGTGCCAGCAGCGACCTAGGCAGGGAAGGCGAGACCCAGTACTTC. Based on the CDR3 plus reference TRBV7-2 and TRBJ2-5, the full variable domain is GAGVSQSPSNKVTEKGKDVELRCDPISGHTALYWYRQSLGQGLEFLIYFQGNSAPDKSGLPSDRFSAERTGGSVSTLTIQRTQQEDSAVYLCASSDLGREGETQYFGPGTRLLVL.

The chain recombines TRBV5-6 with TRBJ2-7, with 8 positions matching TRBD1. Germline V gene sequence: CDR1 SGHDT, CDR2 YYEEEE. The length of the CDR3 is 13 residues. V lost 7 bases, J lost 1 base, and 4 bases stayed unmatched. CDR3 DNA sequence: TGTGCCAGCTCGCAGGGGGCATCCTACGAGCAGTACTTC. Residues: CASSQGASYEQYF.

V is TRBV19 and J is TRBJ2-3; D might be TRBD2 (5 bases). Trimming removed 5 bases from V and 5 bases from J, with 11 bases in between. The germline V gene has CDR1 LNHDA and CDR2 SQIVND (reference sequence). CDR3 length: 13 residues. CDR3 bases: TGTGCCAGTAGTCCCCGGGGAAAAGATACGCAGTATTTT. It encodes CASSPRGKDTQYF.

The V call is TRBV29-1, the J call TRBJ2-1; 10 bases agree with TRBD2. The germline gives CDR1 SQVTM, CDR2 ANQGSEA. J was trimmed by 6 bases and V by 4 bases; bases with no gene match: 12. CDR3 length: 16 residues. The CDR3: CSVVLQRGGGGNEQFF. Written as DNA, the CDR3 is TGCAGCGTTGTGTTGCAGCGGGGGGGCGGTGGCAATGAGCAGTTCTTC.

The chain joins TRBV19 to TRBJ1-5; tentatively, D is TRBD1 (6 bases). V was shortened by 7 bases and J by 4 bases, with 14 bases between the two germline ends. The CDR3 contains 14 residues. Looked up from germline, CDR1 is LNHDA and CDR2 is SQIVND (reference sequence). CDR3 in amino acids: CASKEQGVNQPQHF. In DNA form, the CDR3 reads TGTGCCAGTAAGGAACAGGGAGTAAATCAGCCCCAGCATTTT.

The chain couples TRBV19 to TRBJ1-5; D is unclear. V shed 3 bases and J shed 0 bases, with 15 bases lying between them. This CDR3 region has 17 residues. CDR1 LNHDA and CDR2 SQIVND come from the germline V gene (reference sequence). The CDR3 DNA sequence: TGTGCCAGTAGTATTCTGCTGAATAGTTATAGCAATCAGCCCCAGCATTTT. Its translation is CASSILLNSYSNQPQHF.

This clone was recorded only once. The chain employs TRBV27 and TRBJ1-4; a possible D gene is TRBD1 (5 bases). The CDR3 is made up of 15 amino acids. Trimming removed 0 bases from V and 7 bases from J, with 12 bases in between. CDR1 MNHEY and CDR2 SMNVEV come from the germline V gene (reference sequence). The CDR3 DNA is TGTGCCAGCAGTTTATCAAAGGGGCGGTTTGAAAAACTGTTTTTT. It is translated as CASSLSKGRFEKLFF.

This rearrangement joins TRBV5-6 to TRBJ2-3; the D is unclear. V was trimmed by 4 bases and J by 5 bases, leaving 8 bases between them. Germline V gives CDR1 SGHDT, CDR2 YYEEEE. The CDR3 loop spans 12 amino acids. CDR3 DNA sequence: TGTGCCAGCAGCCTAACGGGAGATACGCAGTATTTT. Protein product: CASSLTGDTQYF.

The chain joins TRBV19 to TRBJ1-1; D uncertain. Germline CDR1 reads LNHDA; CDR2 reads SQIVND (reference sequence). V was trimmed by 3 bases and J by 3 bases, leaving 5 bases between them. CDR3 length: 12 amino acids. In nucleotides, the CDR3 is TGTGCCAGTAGTATTACGGACACTGAAGCTTTCTTT. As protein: CASSITDTEAFF. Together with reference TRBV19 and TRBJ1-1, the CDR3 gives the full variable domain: DGGITQSPKYLFRKEGQNVTLSCEQNLNHDAMYWYRQDPGQGLRLIYYSQIVNDFQKGDIAEGYSVSREKKESFPLTVTSAQKNPTAFYLCASSITDTEAFFGQGTRLTVV.

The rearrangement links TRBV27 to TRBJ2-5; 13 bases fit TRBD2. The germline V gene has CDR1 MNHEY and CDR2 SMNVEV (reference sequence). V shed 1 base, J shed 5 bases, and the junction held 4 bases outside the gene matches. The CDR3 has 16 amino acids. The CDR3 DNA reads TGTGCCAGCAGTTTATTTACTAGCGGGGGGGCGGAGACCCAGTACTTC. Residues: CASSLFTSGGAETQYF.

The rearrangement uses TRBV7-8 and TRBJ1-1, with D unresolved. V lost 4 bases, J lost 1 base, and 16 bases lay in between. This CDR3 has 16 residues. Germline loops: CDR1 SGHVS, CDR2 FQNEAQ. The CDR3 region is CASSSPTRAPNTEAFF. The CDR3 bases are TGTGCCAGCAGCTCACCCACGCGAGCCCCGAACACTGAAGCTTTCTTT.

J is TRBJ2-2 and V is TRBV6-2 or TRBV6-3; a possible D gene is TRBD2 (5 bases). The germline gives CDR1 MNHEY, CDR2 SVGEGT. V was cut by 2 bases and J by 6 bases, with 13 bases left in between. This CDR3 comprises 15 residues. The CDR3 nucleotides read TGTGCCAGCAGTTACACGGCACTAGTTTCCGGGGAGCTGTTTTTT. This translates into CASSYTALVSGELFF.

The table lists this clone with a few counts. CDR3 in amino acids: CSARDQQPQHF. CDR3 nucleotide sequence: TGCAGTGCTAGAGATCAACAGCCCCAGCATTTT. The rearrangement uses TRBV20-1 and TRBJ1-5, with D uncertain. Trimming shortened V by 0 bases and J by 7 bases, and 4 bases separated the two germline ends. Germline assignment: CDR1 DFQATT and CDR2 SNEGSKA (reference sequence). The CDR3 totals 11 residues.

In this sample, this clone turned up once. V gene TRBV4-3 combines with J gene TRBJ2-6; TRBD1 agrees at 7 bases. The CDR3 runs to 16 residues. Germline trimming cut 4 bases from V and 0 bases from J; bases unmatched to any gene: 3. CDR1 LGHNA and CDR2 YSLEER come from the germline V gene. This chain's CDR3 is CASSPQGFSGANVLTF. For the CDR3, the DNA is TGCGCCAGCAGCCCACAGGGGTTCTCTGGGGCCAACGTCCTGACTTTC.

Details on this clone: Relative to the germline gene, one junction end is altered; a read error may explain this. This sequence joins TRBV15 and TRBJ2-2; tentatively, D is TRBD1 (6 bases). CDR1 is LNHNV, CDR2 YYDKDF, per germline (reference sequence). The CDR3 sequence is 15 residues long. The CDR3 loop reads CAISRSGAGTGELFF. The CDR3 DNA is TGTGCCATCAGCAGATCAGGGGCAGGCACCGGGGAGCTGTTTTTT. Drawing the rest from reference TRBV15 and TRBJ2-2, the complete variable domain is DAMVIQNPRYQVTQFGKPVTLSCSQTLNHNVMYWYQQKSSQAPKLLFHYYDKDFNNEADTPDNFQSRRPNTSFCFLDIRSPGLGDTAMYLCAISRSGAGTGELFFGEGSRLTVL.

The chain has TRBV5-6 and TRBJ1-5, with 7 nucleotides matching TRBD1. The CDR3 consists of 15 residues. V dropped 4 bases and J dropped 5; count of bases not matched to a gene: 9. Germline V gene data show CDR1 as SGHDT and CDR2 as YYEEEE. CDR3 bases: TGTGCCAGCAGCCAACGTCCCGGGACAGATCAGCCCCAGCATTTT. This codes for CASSQRPGTDQPQHF.

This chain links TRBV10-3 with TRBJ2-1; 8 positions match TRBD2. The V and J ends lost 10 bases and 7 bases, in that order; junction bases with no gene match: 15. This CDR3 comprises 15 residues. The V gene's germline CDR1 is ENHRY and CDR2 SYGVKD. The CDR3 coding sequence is TGTGCCACCCTTAGCGGGGTGGGGATGAAGAATGAGCAGTTCTTC. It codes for CATLSGVGMKNEQFF.

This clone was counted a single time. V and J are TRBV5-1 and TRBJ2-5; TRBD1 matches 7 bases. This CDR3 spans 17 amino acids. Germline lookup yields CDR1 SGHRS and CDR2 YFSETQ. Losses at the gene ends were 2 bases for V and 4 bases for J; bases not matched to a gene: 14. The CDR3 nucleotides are TGCGCCAGCAGCTTTGGGGCCGACTACAGGGGAGCAGAGACCCAGTACTTC. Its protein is CASSFGADYRGAETQYF.

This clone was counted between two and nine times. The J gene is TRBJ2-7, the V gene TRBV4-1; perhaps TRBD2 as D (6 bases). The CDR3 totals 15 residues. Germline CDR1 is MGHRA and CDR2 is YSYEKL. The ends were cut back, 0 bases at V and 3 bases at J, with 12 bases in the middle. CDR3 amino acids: CASSQESRGLYEQYF. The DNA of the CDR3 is TGCGCCAGCAGCCAAGAAAGTAGGGGACTCTACGAGCAGTACTTC.

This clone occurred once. The CDR3 nucleotides read TGTGCCAGCAGCATCGGACTAGCGGGGGGGCCGCTTAGGGGGCACAATGAGCAGTTCTTC. As protein: CASSIGLAGGPLRGHNEQFF. The V call is TRBV5-4, the J call TRBJ2-1, with 15 bases matching TRBD2. The V segment lost 4 bases and the J segment 5 bases; nucleotides outside the gene matches: 16. CDR3 length equals 20 residues. In germline, CDR1 is SGHNT, CDR2 YYREEE (reference sequence).

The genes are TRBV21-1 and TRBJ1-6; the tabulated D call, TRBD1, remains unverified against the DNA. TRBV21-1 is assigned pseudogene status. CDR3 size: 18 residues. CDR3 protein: CASSSRIDRGMSNSPLHF. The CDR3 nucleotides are TGTGCCAGCAGCAGTAGGATAGACAGGGGGATGAGCAATTCACCCCTCCACTTT.

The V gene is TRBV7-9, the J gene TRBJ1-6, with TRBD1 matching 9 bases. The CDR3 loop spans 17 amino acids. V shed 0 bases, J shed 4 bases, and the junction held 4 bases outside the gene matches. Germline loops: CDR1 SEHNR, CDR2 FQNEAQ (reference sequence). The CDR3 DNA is TGTGCCAGCAGCTTAGCGCGACAGGGGGTTTATAATTCACCCCTCCACTTT. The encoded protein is CASSLARQGVYNSPLHF.

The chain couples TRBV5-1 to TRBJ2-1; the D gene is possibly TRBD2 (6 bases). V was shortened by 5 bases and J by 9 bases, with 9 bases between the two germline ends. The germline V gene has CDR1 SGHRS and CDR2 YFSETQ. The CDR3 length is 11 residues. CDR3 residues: CASREEGEQFF. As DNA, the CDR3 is TGCGCCAGCAGGGAGGAGGGTGAGCAGTTCTTC.

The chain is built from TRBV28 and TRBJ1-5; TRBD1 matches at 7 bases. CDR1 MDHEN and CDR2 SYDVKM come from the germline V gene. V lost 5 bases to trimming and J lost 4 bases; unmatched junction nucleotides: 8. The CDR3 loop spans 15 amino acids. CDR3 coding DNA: TGTGCCAGCAGTCTAGGGGGACAGAAAAATCAGCCCCAGCATTTT. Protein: CASSLGGQKNQPQHF. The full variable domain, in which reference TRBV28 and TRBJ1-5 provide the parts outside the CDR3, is DVKVTQSSRYLVKRTGEKVFLECVQDMDHENMFWYRQDPGLGLRLIYFSYDVKMKEKGDIPEGYSVSREKKERFSLILESASTNQTSMYLCASSLGGQKNQPQHFGDGTRLSIL.